This T cell receptor beta chain stems from a study of Graves' ophthalmopathy and Graves' hyperthyroidism. CDR3 length: 16 residues. CDR1 and CDR2 (germline): SGHRS, YFSETQ. Trimming cost V 2 bases and J 3 bases, with 15 bases left between them. The hyperthyroidism patients, aged 18 to 65, had been newly diagnosed, with under 2 months' duration. Pregnant or lactating patients and those with other autoimmune diseases or uncontrolled infections were excluded. The study, taken as a whole, reports: Among expanded thyroid clonotypes above 0.001 frequency, most also occurred in blood.

The sample holds many counts of this clonotype. Its antigen is unidentified. RNA transcripts served as template for amplifying TCR beta CDR3 sequences. First-round RT-PCR with HTBI primers preceded a second-round multiplex PCR. TCRdb recomputed calls from the multiplex PCR reads with MiXCR, one row per CDR3 protein. There are 560,000 or so distinct CDR3 sequences in the sample; less than 40% occur only once, and 4% to 5% lies in the top ten. The sample comprised peripheral blood or thyroid tissue (not recorded which). The source of this sequence is an adult man with Graves' hyperthyroidism. This rearrangement joins TRBV5-1 to TRBJ1-3; D gene uncertain. The CDR3 DNA follows: TGCGCCAGCAGCTTAGGCGGGAACAACGATGGAAACACCATATATTTT. It is translated as CASSLGGNNDGNTIYF.